This T cell receptor beta chain was captured in a study of T cell responses to AZD1222 COVID-19 vaccine. As for the study in general: The study pooled second doses at about 4 or about 12 weeks. Study outcomes and limitations: A mostly white British donor set with more females was recruited, and clonal diversity was possibly underestimated. Just a handful of people given AZD1222 tested seropositive at baseline. Researchers took repertoire samples only after the peak T cell response had come.

Trimming took off 6 bases at V and 2 bases at J, with 17 bases between the two ends. The CDR3 runs 15 residues. Germline CDR1 and CDR2: SGHAT and FQNNGV. Concerning this clone itself: Its specificity is not known.

The data were produced by immunoSEQ multiplex PCR, yet TCRdb's version contains in-frame clones alone and is incomplete. Here the sample spans approximately 140,000 clones, around 93% being singletons. Sequencing was performed on peripheral blood, taken on day 0 of AZD1222 vaccination. This sequence originates from an adult in good health. The genes are TRBV11-2 and TRBJ2-7; TRBD1 is a possible D gene (6 bases). The CDR3, as DNA: TGTGCCAGCAGGTCCCACAGGGTCCCTCCCTACGAGCAGTACTTC. It is translated as CASRSHRVPPYEQYF.